The 6 T cell receptor beta chains below come from one sample, sequenced in a study of cytomegalovirus exposure and HLA in healthy donors. PCR was performed using 60 Vbeta and 13 Jbeta primers. Assay used: immunoSEQ multiplex PCR; TCRdb lists only in-frame clones, some missing. The sample includes more than 130,000 clones, around 80% of them seen just once. The sequencing sample was made of PBMCs. These receptors originate from a male donor in good health and CMV-seronegative.

In this sample, this clone turned up once. The chain uses TRBV19 and TRBJ2-5; a possible D gene is TRBD1 (5 bases). The CDR3 length is 15 residues. Germline CDR1 LNHDA, CDR2 SQIVND (reference sequence). Trimming cost V 1 base and J 2 bases, with 11 bases left between them. The CDR3 nucleotides read TGTGCCAGTAGTATAGGCAGGGCCATGCAAGAGACCCAGTACTTC. This translates into CASSIGRAMQETQYF.

J is TRBJ1-3 and V is TRBV7-2; weak D call: TRBD1 (5 bases). V was clipped by 5 bases and J by 4 bases, with 12 bases between them. The germline gives CDR1 SGHTA, CDR2 FQGNSA. The CDR3 length is 14 residues. CDR3 sequence: CASSVQAGGNTIYF. The CDR3, as DNA: TGTGCCAGCAGCGTCCAGGCAGGGGGAAACACCATATATTTT.

The chain joins TRBV11-2 to TRBJ2-7; D is unresolved. V lost 3 bases and J 3 bases, leaving 3 bases between the germline ends. Germline values: CDR1 SGHAT, CDR2 FQNNGV. The CDR3 is 11 residues long. CDR3 residues: CASSFYYEQYF. CDR3 sequence (DNA): TGTGCCAGCAGCTTTTACTACGAGCAGTACTTC.

V gene TRBV7-3 combines with J gene TRBJ2-1; 13 bases line up with TRBD2. The CDR3 contains 16 residues. Germline loops: CDR1 SGHTA, CDR2 FQGTGA. The ends lost 5 bases at V and 5 bases at J; junction bases unmatched: 6. In DNA, the CDR3 is TGTGCCAGCAGCAACCCGGGACTAGCGGGGAACAATGAGCAGTTCTTC. This sequence encodes CASSNPGLAGNNEQFF.

The chain employs TRBV18 and TRBJ1-1, with unresolved D. Germline CDR1 and CDR2: KGHSH and LQKENI. V was cut by 5 bases and J by 0 bases, with 13 bases left in between. The CDR3 covers 15 residues. The CDR3 DNA reads TGTGCCAGCTCAACGCTGGGCAATATGAACACTGAAGCTTTCTTT. Protein product: CASSTLGNMNTEAFF.

The chain couples TRBV2 to TRBJ1-2; D perhaps matches TRBD1 (5 bases). V shed 7 bases and J shed 4 bases, with 13 bases lying between them. Germline V CDR1 and CDR2: SNHLY, FYNNEI. The CDR3 sequence is 13 residues long. DNA of the CDR3: TGTGCCAGCAAATGGGGCCCTACCTATGGCTACACCTTC. It encodes CASKWGPTYGYTF.